Reported below is one T cell receptor (beta chain). Antigen specificity is unknown. The libraries of TRB cDNA were constructed through 5' RACE using UMI labels. TCRdb reprocessed the 5' RACE reads, with one entry per CDR3 protein and no DNA. Its listing shows some 130,000 distinct CDR3 sequences. The CDR3 is 16 residues long. CDR1 is SGDLS and CDR2 is YYNGEE in the germline V gene. The data were obtained in a study of CXCR3-negative and CXCR3-positive naive CD8 T cells. Study-level points and caveats: Surface CD5 matched across naive subsets, and TRB CDR3 properties served to infer TCR strength. In cryopreserved cells, CXCR3 expression partially decreased, and fresh PBMCs were used in most assays.

Sequencing input: naive CXCR3- CD8+ T cells from blood. The subset was: CD45RO-CCR7+CD27+CD95- naive CD8+ T cells lacking CXCR3 (TNR3-). The TCR sequence derives from a human donor in good health. Some clones in this sample may be carry-over from other donors' samples. The chain couples TRBV9 to TRBJ2-5; TCRdb's D call of TRBD2 is untestable without DNA. This CDR3 reads CASSASLTRRVETQYF.